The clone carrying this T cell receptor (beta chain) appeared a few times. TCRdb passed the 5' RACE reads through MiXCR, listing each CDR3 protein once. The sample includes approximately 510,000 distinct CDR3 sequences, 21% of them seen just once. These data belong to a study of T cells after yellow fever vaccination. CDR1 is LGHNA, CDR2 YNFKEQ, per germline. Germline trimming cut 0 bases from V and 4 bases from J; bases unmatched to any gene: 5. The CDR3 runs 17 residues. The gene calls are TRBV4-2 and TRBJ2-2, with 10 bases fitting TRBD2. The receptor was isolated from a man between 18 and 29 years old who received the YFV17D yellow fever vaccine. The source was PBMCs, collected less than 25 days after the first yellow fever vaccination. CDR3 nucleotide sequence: TGTGCCAGCAGCCAAGAGGCAAGCGGGGGGGCCACCGGGGAGCTGTTTTTT. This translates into CASSQEASGGATGELFF.